The clone carrying this T cell receptor beta chain was counted between two and nine times. What it binds is not known. MiXCR, applied by TCRdb to the reads, yields one record per CDR3 protein. The sample has under 850,000 distinct CDR3 sequences; around a third are singletons. V dropped 6 bases and J dropped 7; count of bases not matched to a gene: 4. This CDR3 is 12 amino acids long. Germline V gene sequence: CDR1 MNHNS, CDR2 SASEGT. This sample was included in a study of T cell repertoires in cytomegalovirus infection. Study summary: Recently described HLA-C-restricted plus well-studied HLA-B-restricted CMV epitopes were used. Public TCR beta signatures indicated both CMV infection and matching HLA type.

Broader study findings: People with CMV and the relevant HLA were identified by cumulative public TCR beta family frequency. The response measured ex vivo was dominated by TCR beta clonotypes (HLA-C-restricted and CMV-specific).

Sequences were derived from cultured PBMCs, sampled from culture after CMV antigen stimulation. The rearrangement links TRBV6-1 to TRBJ2-5, with 8 bases aligning to TRBD1. This clonotype originated in a human donor in good health (CMV status not recorded). Some clones in this sample may be carry-over from other donors' samples. In DNA, the CDR3 is TGTGCCAGCAGACGCGGGACAGGGACCCAGTACTTC. This translates into CASRRGTGTQYF.